Reported below is one T cell receptor (beta chain). Its matching antigen is unknown. Profiled with immunoSEQ multiplex PCR; TCRdb holds only in-frame clones, not every one. The sample includes 70,000 to 95,000 clones, about 83% of them seen just once. CDR1 SGHRS and CDR2 YFSETQ come from the germline V gene. Trimming removed 1 base at V and 3 bases at J, with 11 bases between. The CDR3 runs 15 residues. This entry comes from a study of radiotherapy plus CTLA-4 blockade in lung cancer. Study details: Objective responses were seen in about a sixth of patients, disease control in more than 30%. General study results and limits: Following radiotherapy plus ipilimumab, tumor-derived TCR clones expanded in the blood.

Lung cancer patients with chemo-refractory metastatic non-small-cell disease were given focal radiation plus CTLA-4 blockade with ipilimumab. The TCR sequence derives from a human donor with non-small cell lung cancer that progressed on radiotherapy plus ipilimumab. The genes are TRBV5-1 and TRBJ2-1; TRBD1 is a possible D gene (5 bases). Sequencing used peripheral blood, obtained from a patient treated with radiotherapy plus ipilimumab. CDR3 region: CASSLQQEYYNEQFF. The CDR3 DNA reads as TGCGCCAGCAGCTTGCAACAGGAGTACTACAATGAGCAGTTCTTC.